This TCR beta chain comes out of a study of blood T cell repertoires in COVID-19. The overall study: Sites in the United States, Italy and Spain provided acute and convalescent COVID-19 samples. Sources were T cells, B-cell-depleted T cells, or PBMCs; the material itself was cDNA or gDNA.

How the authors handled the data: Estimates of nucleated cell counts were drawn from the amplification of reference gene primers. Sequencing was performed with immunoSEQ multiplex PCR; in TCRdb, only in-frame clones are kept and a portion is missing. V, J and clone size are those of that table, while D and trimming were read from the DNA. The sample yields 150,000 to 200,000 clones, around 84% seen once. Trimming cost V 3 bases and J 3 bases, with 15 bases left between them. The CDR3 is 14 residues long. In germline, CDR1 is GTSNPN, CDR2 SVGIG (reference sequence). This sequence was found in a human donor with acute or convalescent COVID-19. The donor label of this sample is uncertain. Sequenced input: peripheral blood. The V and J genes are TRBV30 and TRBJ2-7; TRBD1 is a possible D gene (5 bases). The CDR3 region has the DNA TGTGCCTGGAGCCATGGGGCCTGGATCTACGAGCAGTACTTC. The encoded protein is CAWSHGAWIYEQYF.